The rows below give T cell receptor beta chains drawn from one sample of a study of T cells in Graves' hyperthyroidism and ophthalmopathy. MiXCR was run by TCRdb on the multiplex PCR reads, yielding one entry per CDR3 protein. The sample has about 400,000 distinct CDR3 sequences, roughly 14% seen once. The sample consisted of blood. These receptors originate from a man younger than 35 with Graves' ophthalmopathy. CDR3s include the opening cysteine and the closing phenylalanine or tryptophan. The order of the fields is CDR3 DNA, CDR3 protein, J gene, clone size, CDR3 length, V gene, D gene. D genes are given only for firm matches. Clone size is shown for a subset of rows, as once, few, many or a class of expanded clone.

cdr3_nt: TGCGCCAGCTTCCTGACTAGCACAGATACGCAGTATTTT; cdr3_aa: CASFLTSTDTQYF; j_call: TRBJ2-3; clone_size: many; cdr3_length: 13; v_call: TRBV5-1; d_call: NA
cdr3_nt: TGTGCCAGCGCAGGACCGACGAGCTCTGGAAACACCATATATTTT; cdr3_aa: CASAGPTSSGNTIYF; j_call: TRBJ1-3; clone_size: many; cdr3_length: 15; v_call: TRBV12-3/TRBV12-4; d_call: NA
cdr3_nt: TGTGCCAGCAGTGATAGTGATACGACAGGAGATAATGAAAAACTGTTTTTT; cdr3_aa: CASSDSDTTGDNEKLFF; j_call: TRBJ1-4; clone_size: NA; cdr3_length: 17; v_call: TRBV2; d_call: NA
cdr3_nt: TGTGCCAGCAGCCCGACGCTGGGGGAATACTACGAGCAGTACTTC; cdr3_aa: CASSPTLGEYYEQYF; j_call: TRBJ2-7; clone_size: many; cdr3_length: 15; v_call: TRBV11-1; d_call: NA
cdr3_nt: TGCGCCAGCAGATTCGGACAGGGGGCTGAAGCTTTCTTT; cdr3_aa: CASRFGQGAEAFF; j_call: TRBJ1-1; clone_size: NA; cdr3_length: 13; v_call: TRBV10-2; d_call: TRBD1
cdr3_nt: TGCGCCAGCAGTGACCCGGGACAGGGGTCAGGAGAGACCCAGTACTTC; cdr3_aa: CASSDPGQGSGETQYF; j_call: TRBJ2-5; clone_size: many; cdr3_length: 16; v_call: TRBV10-1; d_call: TRBD1
cdr3_nt: TGCGCCAGCAGCCAAGGGCTGGGGGCGGGGGAACAGCCCCAGCATTTT; cdr3_aa: CASSQGLGAGEQPQHF; j_call: TRBJ1-5; clone_size: many; cdr3_length: 16; v_call: TRBV4-1; d_call: NA
cdr3_nt: TGTGCCAGCAGCCCGGAAGGAGGAGAGACCCAGTACTTC; cdr3_aa: CASSPEGGETQYF; j_call: TRBJ2-5; clone_size: many; cdr3_length: 13; v_call: TRBV7-3; d_call: NA
cdr3_nt: TGTGCCAGTACAATCGGGGGGGACTACAATGAGCAGTTCTTC; cdr3_aa: CASTIGGDYNEQFF; j_call: TRBJ2-1; clone_size: NA; cdr3_length: 14; v_call: TRBV19; d_call: TRBD2
cdr3_nt: TGTGCCAGCAGCTCATTCCAAGAGACCCAGTACTTC; cdr3_aa: CASSSFQETQYF; j_call: TRBJ2-5; clone_size: many; cdr3_length: 12; v_call: TRBV11-2; d_call: NA
cdr3_nt: TGTGCCAGCAGCTTATTTGCAGGGGTTGGTCAGCCCCAGCATTTT; cdr3_aa: CASSLFAGVGQPQHF; j_call: TRBJ1-5; clone_size: many; cdr3_length: 15; v_call: TRBV11-2; d_call: NA
cdr3_nt: TGCGCCAGCAGCCGCCGGACTAGCGGGGGTATAAGGACCGGGGAGCTGTTTTTT; cdr3_aa: CASSRRTSGGIRTGELFF; j_call: TRBJ2-2; clone_size: many; cdr3_length: 18; v_call: TRBV5-1; d_call: TRBD2
cdr3_nt: TGTGCCAGCAGCCCGACATACACCAATTCACCCCTCCACTTT; cdr3_aa: CASSPTYTNSPLHF; j_call: TRBJ1-6; clone_size: NA; cdr3_length: 14; v_call: TRBV7-2; d_call: NA
cdr3_nt: TGTGCCAGCAGCCGGGGGAAGGGAGCCTATGGCTACACCTTC; cdr3_aa: CASSRGKGAYGYTF; j_call: TRBJ1-2; clone_size: NA; cdr3_length: 14; v_call: TRBV5-6; d_call: NA
cdr3_nt: TGTGCCAGCACCCCGCGGGGGGCCGAATACAATGAGCAGTTCTTC; cdr3_aa: CASTPRGAEYNEQFF; j_call: TRBJ2-1; clone_size: NA; cdr3_length: 15; v_call: TRBV28; d_call: TRBD2
cdr3_nt: TGCAGTGCTAGTGAAGACGGGGAGACCCAGTACTTC; cdr3_aa: CSASEDGETQYF; j_call: TRBJ2-5; clone_size: many; cdr3_length: 12; v_call: TRBV20-1; d_call: NA
cdr3_nt: TGCAGTGCCGGACAGGGGCGGGACGAGCAGTACTTC; cdr3_aa: CSAGQGRDEQYF; j_call: TRBJ2-7; clone_size: many; cdr3_length: 12; v_call: TRBV29-1; d_call: TRBD1
cdr3_nt: TGTGCCTGGAGCCGTGGCAGGCGTGATGAAAAACTGTTTTTT; cdr3_aa: CAWSRGRRDEKLFF; j_call: TRBJ1-4; clone_size: many; cdr3_length: 14; v_call: TRBV30; d_call: NA
cdr3_nt: TGTGCCAGCAGCTTAGGACACGCCCCCGGGGATGAGCAGTTCTTC; cdr3_aa: CASSLGHAPGDEQFF; j_call: TRBJ2-1; clone_size: many; cdr3_length: 15; v_call: TRBV7-2; d_call: NA
cdr3_nt: TGTGCCAGCAGCACACGACTAGCGGGGGTAAGCCGAAAGAGCGAGCAGTACTTC; cdr3_aa: CASSTRLAGVSRKSEQYF; j_call: TRBJ2-7; clone_size: few; cdr3_length: 18; v_call: TRBV6-1; d_call: TRBD2
cdr3_nt: TGCGCCAGCAGCTTGGTTGTGTCGGGGCCCTACGAGCAGTACTTC; cdr3_aa: CASSLVVSGPYEQYF; j_call: TRBJ2-7; clone_size: NA; cdr3_length: 15; v_call: TRBV5-1; d_call: NA
cdr3_nt: TGTGCCAGCAGCTCCGAGAGTATCGTTCACAATGAGCAGTTCTTC; cdr3_aa: CASSSESIVHNEQFF; j_call: TRBJ2-1; clone_size: NA; cdr3_length: 15; v_call: TRBV11-3; d_call: NA
cdr3_nt: TGTGCCAGTAGTATAGAGCCCGGCAGCAATCAGCCCCAGCATTTT; cdr3_aa: CASSIEPGSNQPQHF; j_call: TRBJ1-5; clone_size: few; cdr3_length: 15; v_call: TRBV19; d_call: NA
cdr3_nt: TGTGCCAGCAGTTTAGATCCTAGCGGGGGCCTACTCAAGCAGTACTTC; cdr3_aa: CASSLDPSGGLLKQYF; j_call: TRBJ2-7; clone_size: few; cdr3_length: 16; v_call: TRBV27; d_call: TRBD2
cdr3_nt: TGTGCCAGTAGTATGACCGGCTACACTGAAGCTTTCTTT; cdr3_aa: CASSMTGYTEAFF; j_call: TRBJ1-1; clone_size: few; cdr3_length: 13; v_call: TRBV19; d_call: NA
cdr3_nt: TGTGCCAGCAGTGACCTCTTCGGCGGTGATACTGGGGCCAACGTCCTGACTTTC; cdr3_aa: CASSDLFGGDTGANVLTF; j_call: TRBJ2-6; clone_size: few; cdr3_length: 18; v_call: TRBV6-1; d_call: NA
cdr3_nt: TGCAGTGCCTTCAATGACATTCAGTACTTC; cdr3_aa: CSAFNDIQYF; j_call: TRBJ2-4; clone_size: NA; cdr3_length: 10; v_call: TRBV20-1; d_call: NA
cdr3_nt: TGCAGTGCTAGACTGTTAGGAGGGGACACTGAAGCTTTCTTT; cdr3_aa: CSARLLGGDTEAFF; j_call: TRBJ1-1; clone_size: NA; cdr3_length: 14; v_call: TRBV20-1; d_call: NA
cdr3_nt: TGTGCCAGCAGTTACTCCCGCGGGCCGAAGGGTTACAATGAGCAGTTCTTC; cdr3_aa: CASSYSRGPKGYNEQFF; j_call: TRBJ2-1; clone_size: few; cdr3_length: 17; v_call: TRBV27; d_call: NA
cdr3_nt: TGTGCCAGCACCCGAGGGTCAGTCGAAGAGACCCAGTACTTC; cdr3_aa: CASTRGSVEETQYF; j_call: TRBJ2-5; clone_size: NA; cdr3_length: 14; v_call: TRBV6-1; d_call: NA
cdr3_nt: TGCAGTGCTAGGTTCAGAGACAATGAGCAGTTCTTC; cdr3_aa: CSARFRDNEQFF; j_call: TRBJ2-1; clone_size: many; cdr3_length: 12; v_call: TRBV20-1; d_call: NA
cdr3_nt: TGTGCCAGCAACCCCGGGACAGGTGGAGGCTACACCTTC; cdr3_aa: CASNPGTGGGYTF; j_call: TRBJ1-2; clone_size: many; cdr3_length: 13; v_call: TRBV12-3/TRBV12-4; d_call: TRBD1
cdr3_nt: TGCAGCGTTATGATATACGATGGCTACACCTTC; cdr3_aa: CSVMIYDGYTF; j_call: TRBJ1-2; clone_size: many; cdr3_length: 11; v_call: TRBV29-1; d_call: NA
cdr3_nt: TGTGCCAGTACTAAGGACCGGGACAGGGTTTACGAGCAGTACTTC; cdr3_aa: CASTKDRDRVYEQYF; j_call: TRBJ2-7; clone_size: NA; cdr3_length: 15; v_call: TRBV19; d_call: TRBD1
cdr3_nt: TGTGCCAGCTCACCAGTTTATAGCAATCAGCCCCAGCATTTT; cdr3_aa: CASSPVYSNQPQHF; j_call: TRBJ1-5; clone_size: many; cdr3_length: 14; v_call: TRBV18; d_call: NA
cdr3_nt: TGTGCCAGCACCGAAGATTCCCCGGTCCATACGCAGTATTTT; cdr3_aa: CASTEDSPVHTQYF; j_call: TRBJ2-3; clone_size: many; cdr3_length: 14; v_call: TRBV6-1; d_call: NA
cdr3_nt: TGCAGCGTTGAAGCAGGAAACACCATATATTTT; cdr3_aa: CSVEAGNTIYF; j_call: TRBJ1-3; clone_size: few; cdr3_length: 11; v_call: TRBV29-1; d_call: NA
cdr3_nt: TGTGCCAGCAGTTCATCGGGGATCTATGGCTACACCTTC; cdr3_aa: CASSSSGIYGYTF; j_call: TRBJ1-2; clone_size: many; cdr3_length: 13; v_call: TRBV6-5; d_call: NA
cdr3_nt: TGTGCCAGTAGTATAGTTGGGCCGACAATCGGTGGCTACACCTTC; cdr3_aa: CASSIVGPTIGGYTF; j_call: TRBJ1-2; clone_size: few; cdr3_length: 15; v_call: TRBV19; d_call: NA
cdr3_nt: TGCAGTGCTACCCGAACAGCGAGCACAGATACGCAGTATTTT; cdr3_aa: CSATRTASTDTQYF; j_call: TRBJ2-3; clone_size: NA; cdr3_length: 14; v_call: TRBV20-1; d_call: NA
cdr3_nt: TGTGCCAGCAGTCTCGCAGAACAGGGGCGAGAGACCCAGTACTTC; cdr3_aa: CASSLAEQGRETQYF; j_call: TRBJ2-5; clone_size: many; cdr3_length: 15; v_call: TRBV27; d_call: TRBD1
cdr3_nt: TGTGCCAGTAGTATTCTGTCGTCGACTAGCGGGGGTTACGAGCAGTACTTC; cdr3_aa: CASSILSSTSGGYEQYF; j_call: TRBJ2-7; clone_size: NA; cdr3_length: 17; v_call: TRBV19; d_call: TRBD2
cdr3_nt: TGTGCCAGCAGTTACTCGGGTGGCTATGGCTACACCTTC; cdr3_aa: CASSYSGGYGYTF; j_call: TRBJ1-2; clone_size: many; cdr3_length: 13; v_call: TRBV6-5; d_call: NA
cdr3_nt: TGCAGTGCTAGGTTGATTGGGGAGACCCAGTACTTC; cdr3_aa: CSARLIGETQYF; j_call: TRBJ2-5; clone_size: many; cdr3_length: 12; v_call: TRBV20-1; d_call: NA